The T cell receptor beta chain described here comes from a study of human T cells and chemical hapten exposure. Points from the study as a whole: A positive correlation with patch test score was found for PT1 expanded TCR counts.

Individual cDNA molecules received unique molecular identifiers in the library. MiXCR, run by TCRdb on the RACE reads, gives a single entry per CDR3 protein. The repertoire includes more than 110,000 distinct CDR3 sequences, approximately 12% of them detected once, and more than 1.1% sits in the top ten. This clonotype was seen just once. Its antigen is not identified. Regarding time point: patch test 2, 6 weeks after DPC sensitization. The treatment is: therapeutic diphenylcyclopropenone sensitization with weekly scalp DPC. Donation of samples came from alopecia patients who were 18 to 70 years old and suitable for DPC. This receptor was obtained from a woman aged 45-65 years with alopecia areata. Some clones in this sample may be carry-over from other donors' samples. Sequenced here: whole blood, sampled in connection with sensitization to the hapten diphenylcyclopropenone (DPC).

The CDR3 sequence: CASSDRIGQPQHF. The DNA of the CDR3 is TGTGCCAGCAGCGACCGAATAGGACAGCCCCAGCATTTT. This sequence joins TRBV6-2 or TRBV6-3 and TRBJ1-5; D is undetermined. V lost 6 bases, J lost 7 bases, and 13 bases lay in between. Germline V CDR1 and CDR2: MNHEY, SVGEGT. The CDR3 runs to 13 residues.